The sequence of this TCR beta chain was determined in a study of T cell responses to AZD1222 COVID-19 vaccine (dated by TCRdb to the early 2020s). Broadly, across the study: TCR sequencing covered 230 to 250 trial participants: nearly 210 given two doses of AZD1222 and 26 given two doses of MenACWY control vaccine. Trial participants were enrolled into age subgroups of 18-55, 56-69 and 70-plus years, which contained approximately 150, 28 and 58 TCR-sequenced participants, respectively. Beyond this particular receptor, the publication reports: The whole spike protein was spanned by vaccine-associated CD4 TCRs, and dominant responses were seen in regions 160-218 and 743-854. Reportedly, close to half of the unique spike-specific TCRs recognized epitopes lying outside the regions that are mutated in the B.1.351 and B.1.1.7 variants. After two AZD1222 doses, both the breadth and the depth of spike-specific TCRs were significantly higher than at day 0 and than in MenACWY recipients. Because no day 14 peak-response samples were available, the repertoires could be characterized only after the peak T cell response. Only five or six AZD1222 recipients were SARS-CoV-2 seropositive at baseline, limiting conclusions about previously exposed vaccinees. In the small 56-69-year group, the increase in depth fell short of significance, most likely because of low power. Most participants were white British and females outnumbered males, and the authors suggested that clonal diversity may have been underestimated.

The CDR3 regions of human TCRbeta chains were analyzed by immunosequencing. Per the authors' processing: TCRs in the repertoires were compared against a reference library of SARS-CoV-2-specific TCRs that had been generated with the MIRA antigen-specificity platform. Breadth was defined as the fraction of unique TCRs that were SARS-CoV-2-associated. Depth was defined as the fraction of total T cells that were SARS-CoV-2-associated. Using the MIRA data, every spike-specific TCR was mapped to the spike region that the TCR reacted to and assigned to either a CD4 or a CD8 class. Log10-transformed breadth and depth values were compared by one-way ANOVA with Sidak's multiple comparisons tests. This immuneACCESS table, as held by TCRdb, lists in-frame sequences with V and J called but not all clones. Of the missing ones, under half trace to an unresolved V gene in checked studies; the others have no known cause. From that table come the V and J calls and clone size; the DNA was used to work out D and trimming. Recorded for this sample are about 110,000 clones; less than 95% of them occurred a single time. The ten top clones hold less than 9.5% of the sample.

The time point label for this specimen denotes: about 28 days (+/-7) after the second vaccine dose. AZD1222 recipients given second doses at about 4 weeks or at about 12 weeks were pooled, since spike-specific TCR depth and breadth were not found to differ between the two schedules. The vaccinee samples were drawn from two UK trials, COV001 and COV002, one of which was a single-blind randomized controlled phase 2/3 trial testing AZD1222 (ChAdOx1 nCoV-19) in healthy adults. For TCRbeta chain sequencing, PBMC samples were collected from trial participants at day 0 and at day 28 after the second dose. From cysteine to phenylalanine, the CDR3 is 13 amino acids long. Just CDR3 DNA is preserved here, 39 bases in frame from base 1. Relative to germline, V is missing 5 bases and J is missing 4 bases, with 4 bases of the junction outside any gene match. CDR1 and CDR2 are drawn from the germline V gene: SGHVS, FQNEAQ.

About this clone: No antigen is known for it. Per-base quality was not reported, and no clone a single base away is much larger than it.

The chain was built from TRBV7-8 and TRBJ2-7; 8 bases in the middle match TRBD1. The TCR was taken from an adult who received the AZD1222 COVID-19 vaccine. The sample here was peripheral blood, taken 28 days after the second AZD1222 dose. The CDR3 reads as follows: CASSPTGGYEQYF. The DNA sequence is TGTGCCAGCAGCCCAACAGGGGGGTACGAGCAGTACTTC.